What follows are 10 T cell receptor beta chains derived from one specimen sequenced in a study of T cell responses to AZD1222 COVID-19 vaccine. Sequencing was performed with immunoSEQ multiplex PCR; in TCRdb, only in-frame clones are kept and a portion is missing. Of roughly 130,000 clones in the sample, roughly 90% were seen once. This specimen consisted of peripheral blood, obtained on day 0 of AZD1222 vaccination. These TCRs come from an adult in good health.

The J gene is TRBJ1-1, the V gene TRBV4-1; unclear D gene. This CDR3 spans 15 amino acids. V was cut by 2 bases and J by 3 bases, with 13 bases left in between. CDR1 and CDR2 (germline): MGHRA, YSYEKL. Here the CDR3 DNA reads TGCGCCAGCAGCCAAAACCGAGCACCGCACACTGAAGCTTTCTTT. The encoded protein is CASSQNRAPHTEAFF.

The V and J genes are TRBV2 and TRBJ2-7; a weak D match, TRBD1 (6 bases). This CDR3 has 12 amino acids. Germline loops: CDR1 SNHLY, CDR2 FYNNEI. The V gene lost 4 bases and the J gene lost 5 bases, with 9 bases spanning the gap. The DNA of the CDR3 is TGTGCCAGCAGTGGTACAGGGAACGAGCAGTACTTC. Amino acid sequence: CASSGTGNEQYF.

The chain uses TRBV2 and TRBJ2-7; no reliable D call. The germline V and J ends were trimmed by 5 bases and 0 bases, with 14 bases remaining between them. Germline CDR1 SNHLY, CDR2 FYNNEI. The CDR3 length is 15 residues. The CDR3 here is CASSTPTVNSYEQYF. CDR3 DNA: TGTGCCAGCAGTACCCCGACTGTAAACTCCTACGAGCAGTACTTC.

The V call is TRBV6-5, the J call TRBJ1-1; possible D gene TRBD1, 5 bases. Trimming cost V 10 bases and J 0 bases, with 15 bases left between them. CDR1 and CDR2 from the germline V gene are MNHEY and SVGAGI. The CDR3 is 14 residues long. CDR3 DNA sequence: TGTGCCACCACGCCGGGGACCTTGAACACTGAAGCTTTCTTT. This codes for CATTPGTLNTEAFF.

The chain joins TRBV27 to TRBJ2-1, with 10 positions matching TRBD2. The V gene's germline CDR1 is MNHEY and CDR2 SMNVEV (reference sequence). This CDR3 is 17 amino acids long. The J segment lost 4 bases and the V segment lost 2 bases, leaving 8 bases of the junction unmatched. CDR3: CASSLRPGTSEYNEQFF. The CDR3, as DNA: TGTGCCAGCAGTTTAAGGCCCGGGACTAGCGAGTACAATGAGCAGTTCTTC.

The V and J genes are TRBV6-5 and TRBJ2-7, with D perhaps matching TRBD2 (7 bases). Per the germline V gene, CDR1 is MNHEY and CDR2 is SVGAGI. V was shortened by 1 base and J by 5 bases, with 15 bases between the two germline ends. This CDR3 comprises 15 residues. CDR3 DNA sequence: TGTGCCAGCAGTTACTTGTCGGGGGGCAGCGACGAGCAGTACTTC. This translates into CASSYLSGGSDEQYF.

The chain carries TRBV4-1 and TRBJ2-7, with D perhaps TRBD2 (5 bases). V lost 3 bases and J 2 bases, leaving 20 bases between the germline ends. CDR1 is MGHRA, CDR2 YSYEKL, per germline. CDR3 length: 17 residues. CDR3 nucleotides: TGCGCCAGCAGCCACGTTCCTTTAGCGAGGACCCCCTACGAGCAGTACTTC. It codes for CASSHVPLARTPYEQYF.

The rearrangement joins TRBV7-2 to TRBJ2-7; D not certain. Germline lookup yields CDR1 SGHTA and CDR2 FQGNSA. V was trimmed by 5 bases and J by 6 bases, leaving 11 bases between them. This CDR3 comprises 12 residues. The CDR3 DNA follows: TGTGCCAGCAGCCAGAGCGATTTCGAGCAGTACTTC. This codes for CASSQSDFEQYF.

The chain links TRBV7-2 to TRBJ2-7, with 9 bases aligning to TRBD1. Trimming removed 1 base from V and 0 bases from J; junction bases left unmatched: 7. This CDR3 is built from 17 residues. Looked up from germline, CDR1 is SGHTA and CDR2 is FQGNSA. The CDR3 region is CASSLGVPGQGSYEQYF. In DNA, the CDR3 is TGTGCCAGCAGCTTAGGCGTGCCGGGACAGGGCTCCTACGAGCAGTACTTC.

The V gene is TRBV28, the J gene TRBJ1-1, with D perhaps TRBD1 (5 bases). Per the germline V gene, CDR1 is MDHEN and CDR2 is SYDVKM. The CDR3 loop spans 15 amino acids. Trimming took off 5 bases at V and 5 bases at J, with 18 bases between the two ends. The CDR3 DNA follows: TGTGCCAGCAGTCACCCTGGGGCCTTAGAAACTGAAGCTTTCTTT. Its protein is CASSHPGALETEAFF.